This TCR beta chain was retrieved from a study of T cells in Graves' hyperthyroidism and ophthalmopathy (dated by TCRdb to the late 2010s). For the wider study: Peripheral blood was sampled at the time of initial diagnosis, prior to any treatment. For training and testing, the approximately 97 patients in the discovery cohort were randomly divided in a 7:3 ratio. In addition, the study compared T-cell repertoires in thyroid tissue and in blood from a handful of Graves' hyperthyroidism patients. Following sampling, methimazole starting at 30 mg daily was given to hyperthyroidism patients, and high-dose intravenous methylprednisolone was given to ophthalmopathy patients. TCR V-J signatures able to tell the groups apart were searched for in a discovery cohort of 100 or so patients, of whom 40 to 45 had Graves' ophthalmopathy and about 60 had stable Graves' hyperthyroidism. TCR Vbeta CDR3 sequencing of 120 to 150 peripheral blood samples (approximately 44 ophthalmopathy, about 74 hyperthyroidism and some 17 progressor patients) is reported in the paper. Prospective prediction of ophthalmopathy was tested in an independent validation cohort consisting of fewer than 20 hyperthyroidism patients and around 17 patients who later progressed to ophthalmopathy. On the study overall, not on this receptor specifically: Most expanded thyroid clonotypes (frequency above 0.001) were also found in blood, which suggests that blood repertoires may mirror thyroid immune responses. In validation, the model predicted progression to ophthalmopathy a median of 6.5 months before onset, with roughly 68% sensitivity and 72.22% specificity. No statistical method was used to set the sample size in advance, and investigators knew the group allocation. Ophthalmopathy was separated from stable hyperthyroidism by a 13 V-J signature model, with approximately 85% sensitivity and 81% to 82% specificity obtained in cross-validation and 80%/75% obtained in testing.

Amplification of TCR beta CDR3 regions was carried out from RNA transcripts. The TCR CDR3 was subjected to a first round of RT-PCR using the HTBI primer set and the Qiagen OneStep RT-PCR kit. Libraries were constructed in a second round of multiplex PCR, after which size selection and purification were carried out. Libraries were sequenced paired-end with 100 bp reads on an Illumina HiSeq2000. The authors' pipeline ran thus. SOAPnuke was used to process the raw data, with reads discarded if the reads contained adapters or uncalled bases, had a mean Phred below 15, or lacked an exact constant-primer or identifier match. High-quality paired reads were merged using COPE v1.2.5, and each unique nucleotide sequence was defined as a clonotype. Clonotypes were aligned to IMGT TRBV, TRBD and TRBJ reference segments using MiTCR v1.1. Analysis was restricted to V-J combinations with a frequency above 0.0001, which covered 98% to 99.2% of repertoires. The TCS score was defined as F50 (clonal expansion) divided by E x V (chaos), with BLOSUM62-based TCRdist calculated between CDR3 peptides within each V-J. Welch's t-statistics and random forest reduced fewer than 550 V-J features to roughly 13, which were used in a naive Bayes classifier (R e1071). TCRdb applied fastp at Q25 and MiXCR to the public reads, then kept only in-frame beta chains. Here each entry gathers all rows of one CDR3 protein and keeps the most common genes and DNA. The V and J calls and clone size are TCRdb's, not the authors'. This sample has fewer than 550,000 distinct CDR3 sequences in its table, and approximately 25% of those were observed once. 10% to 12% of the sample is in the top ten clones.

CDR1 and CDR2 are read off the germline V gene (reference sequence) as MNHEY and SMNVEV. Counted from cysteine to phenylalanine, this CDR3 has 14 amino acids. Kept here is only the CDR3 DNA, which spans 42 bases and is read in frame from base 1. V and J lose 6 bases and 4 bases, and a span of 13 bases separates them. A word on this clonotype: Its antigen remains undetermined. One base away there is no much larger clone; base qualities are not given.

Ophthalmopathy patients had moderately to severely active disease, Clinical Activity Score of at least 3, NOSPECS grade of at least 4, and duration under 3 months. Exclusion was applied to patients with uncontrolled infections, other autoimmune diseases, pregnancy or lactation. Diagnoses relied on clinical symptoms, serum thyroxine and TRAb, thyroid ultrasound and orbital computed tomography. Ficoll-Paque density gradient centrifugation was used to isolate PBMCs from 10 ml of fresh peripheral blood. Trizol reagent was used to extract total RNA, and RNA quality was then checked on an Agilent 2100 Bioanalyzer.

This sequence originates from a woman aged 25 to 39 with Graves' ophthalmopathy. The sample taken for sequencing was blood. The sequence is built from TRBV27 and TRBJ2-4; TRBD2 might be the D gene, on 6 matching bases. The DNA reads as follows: TGTGCCAGCAGCTCCGCGGGAAGGAAAAACATTCAGTACTTC. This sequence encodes CASSSAGRKNIQYF.